This T cell receptor (beta chain) was sequenced in a study of cytotoxic CD8 clonotypes in ibrutinib-treated CLL. Germline CDR1 LNHDA, CDR2 SQIVND (reference sequence). V lost 7 bases, J lost 0 bases, and 6 bases stayed unmatched. This CDR3 has 16 amino acids. Profiling relied on immunoSEQ multiplex PCR, and the TCRdb table lists in-frame clones only, not all of them. The sample contains around 160,000 clones, roughly 86% of which appear only once. This rearrangement joins TRBV19 to TRBJ2-2; 9 nucleotides match TRBD2. The sequencing here drew on PBMCs, taken after 12 months of ibrutinib treatment. This TCR was sampled from a human donor with chronic lymphocytic leukemia. Written as DNA, the CDR3 is TGTGCCAGTACGCGAGCGGGAGGAACGAACACCGGGGAGCTGTTTTTT. Encoded protein: CASTRAGGTNTGELFF.